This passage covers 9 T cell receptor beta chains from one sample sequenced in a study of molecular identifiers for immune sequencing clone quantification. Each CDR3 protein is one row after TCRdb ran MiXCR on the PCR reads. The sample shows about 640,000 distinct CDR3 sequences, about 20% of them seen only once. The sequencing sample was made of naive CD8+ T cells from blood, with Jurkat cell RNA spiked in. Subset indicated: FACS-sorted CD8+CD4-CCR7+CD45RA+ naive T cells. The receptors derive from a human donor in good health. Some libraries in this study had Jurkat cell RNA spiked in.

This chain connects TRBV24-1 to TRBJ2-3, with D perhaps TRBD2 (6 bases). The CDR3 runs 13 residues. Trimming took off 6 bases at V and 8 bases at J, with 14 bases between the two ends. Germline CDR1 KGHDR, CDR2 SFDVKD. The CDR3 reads CATSSSALGTQYF. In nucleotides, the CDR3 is TGTGCCACCAGTTCTAGCGCCCTGGGTACGCAGTATTTT.

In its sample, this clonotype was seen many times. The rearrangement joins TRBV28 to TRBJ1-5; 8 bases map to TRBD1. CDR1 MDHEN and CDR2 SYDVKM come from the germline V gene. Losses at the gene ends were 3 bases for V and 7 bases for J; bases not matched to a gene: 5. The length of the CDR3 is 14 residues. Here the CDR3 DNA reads TGTGCCAGCAGTTTGTGGCAGGGGGCCCAGCCCCAGCATTTT. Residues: CASSLWQGAQPQHF.

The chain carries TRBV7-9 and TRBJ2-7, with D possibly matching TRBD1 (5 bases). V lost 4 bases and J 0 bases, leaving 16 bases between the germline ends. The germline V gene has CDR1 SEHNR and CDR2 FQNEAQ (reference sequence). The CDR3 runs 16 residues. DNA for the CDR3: TGTGCCAGCAGCTCAAGTACAGGAGACAGCTCCTACGAGCAGTACTTC. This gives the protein CASSSSTGDSSYEQYF.

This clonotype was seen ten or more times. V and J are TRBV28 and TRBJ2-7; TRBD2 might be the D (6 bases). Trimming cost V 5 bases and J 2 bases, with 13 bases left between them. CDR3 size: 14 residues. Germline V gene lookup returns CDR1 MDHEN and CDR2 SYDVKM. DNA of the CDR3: TGTGCCAGCAGTCGACGACTAGGTCCCTACGAGCAGTACTTC. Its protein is CASSRRLGPYEQYF.

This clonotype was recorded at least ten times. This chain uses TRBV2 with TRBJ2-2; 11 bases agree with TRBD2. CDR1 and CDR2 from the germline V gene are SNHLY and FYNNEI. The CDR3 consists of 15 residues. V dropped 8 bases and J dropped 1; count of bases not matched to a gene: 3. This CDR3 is CASGGLAENTGELFF. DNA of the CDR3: TGTGCCAGCGGGGGACTAGCGGAGAACACCGGGGAGCTGTTTTTT.

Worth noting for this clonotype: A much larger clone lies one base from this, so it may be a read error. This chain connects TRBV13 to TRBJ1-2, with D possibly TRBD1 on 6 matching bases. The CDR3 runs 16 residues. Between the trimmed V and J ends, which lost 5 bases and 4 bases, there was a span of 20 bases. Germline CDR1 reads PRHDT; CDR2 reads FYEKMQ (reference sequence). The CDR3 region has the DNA TGTGCCAGCAGCCCAAACCCCGGGACACCGAGCTATGGCTACACCTTC. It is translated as CASSPNPGTPSYGYTF. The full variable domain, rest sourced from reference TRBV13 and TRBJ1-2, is AAGVIQSPRHLIKEKRETATLKCYPIPRHDTVYWYQQGPGQDPQFLISFYEKMQSDKGSIPDRFSAQQFSDYHSELNMSSLELGDSALYFCASSPNPGTPSYGYTFGSGTRLTVV.

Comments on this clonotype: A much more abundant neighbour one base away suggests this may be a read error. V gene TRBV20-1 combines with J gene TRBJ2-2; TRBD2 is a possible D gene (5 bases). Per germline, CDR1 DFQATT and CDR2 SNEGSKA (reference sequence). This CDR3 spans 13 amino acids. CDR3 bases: TGCAGTGCTAGTATCGCGAACACCGGGGAGCTGCTTTTT. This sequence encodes CSASIANTGELLF.

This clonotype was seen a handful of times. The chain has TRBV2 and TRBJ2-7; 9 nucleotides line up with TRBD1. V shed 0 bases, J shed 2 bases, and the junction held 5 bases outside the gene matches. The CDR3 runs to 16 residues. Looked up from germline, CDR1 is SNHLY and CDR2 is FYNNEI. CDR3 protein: CASSEARQGDTYEQYF. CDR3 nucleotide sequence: TGTGCCAGCAGTGAAGCCCGACAGGGGGACACCTACGAGCAGTACTTC.

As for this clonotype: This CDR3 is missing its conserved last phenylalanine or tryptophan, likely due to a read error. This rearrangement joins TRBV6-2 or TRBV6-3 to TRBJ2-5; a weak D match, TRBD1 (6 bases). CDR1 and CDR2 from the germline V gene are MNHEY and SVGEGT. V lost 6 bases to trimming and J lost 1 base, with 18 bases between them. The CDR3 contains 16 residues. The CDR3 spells CASRGIRDTSQETQYL. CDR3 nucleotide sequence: TGTGCCAGCAGGGGTATCCGGGACACTTCCCAAGAGACCCAGTACCTC.